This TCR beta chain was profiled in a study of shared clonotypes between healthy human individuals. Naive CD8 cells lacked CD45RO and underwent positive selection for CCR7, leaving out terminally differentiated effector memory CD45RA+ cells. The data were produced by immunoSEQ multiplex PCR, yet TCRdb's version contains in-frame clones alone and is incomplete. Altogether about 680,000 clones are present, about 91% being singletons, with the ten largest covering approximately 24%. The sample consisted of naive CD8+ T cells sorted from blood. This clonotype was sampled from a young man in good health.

The CDR3 coding sequence is TGCGCCAGCAGCTTGGAACGCAACCACTACAATGAGCAGTTCTTC. Translated, it gives CASSLERNHYNEQFF. V usage is TRBV5-1 and J usage is TRBJ2-1; D remains unclear. Trimming took off 0 bases at V and 3 bases at J, with 10 bases between the two ends. This CDR3 spans 15 amino acids. The germline V gene encodes CDR1 SGHRS and CDR2 YFSETQ.